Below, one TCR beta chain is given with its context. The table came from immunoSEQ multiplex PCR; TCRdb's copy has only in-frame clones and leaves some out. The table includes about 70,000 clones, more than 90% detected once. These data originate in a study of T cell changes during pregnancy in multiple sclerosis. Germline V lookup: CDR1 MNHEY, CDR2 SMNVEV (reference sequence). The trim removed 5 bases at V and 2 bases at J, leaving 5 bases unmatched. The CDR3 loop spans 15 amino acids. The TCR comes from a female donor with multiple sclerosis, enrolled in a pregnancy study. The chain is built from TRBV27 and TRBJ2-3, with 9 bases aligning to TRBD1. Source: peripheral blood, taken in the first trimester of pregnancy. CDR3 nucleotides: TGTGCCAGCAGTGGACAGGGGAAGGTCACAGATACGCAGTATTTT. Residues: CASSGQGKVTDTQYF.